This T cell receptor beta chain emerged from a study of cytotoxic CD8 clonotypes in ibrutinib-treated CLL. Study background: Mean values per sample were 250,000 to 300,000 productive templates and around 96,000 productive rearrangements. Overall study results and limits: Clonality at baseline surpassed age-matched healthy donors and tracked circulating CD8+ T-cell counts. Clonality rose at ibrutinib response, held steady in sustained remission, and fell toward baseline at progression. Sustained-remission and progressing patients had unequal sampling times.

The table came from immunoSEQ multiplex PCR; TCRdb's copy has only in-frame clones and leaves some out. The repertoire has some 150,000 clones, about 78% of them found once; the top ten carry 4.5% to 6.5%. V gave up 4 bases and J gave up 2 bases, with 15 bases separating them. The V gene's germline CDR1 is SGHRS and CDR2 YFSETQ. The CDR3 length is 16 residues. With respect to this clone: What it recognizes is unknown.

Source: PBMCs, taken after 24 months of ibrutinib treatment. The sequence came from a human donor with chronic lymphocytic leukemia. The gene calls are TRBV5-1 and TRBJ2-2; TRBD1 is a possible D gene (7 bases). The CDR3 DNA reads as TGCGCCAGCAGCCCAAAGACAGGGACTAACACCGGGGAGCTGTTTTTT. Its protein is CASSPKTGTNTGELFF.